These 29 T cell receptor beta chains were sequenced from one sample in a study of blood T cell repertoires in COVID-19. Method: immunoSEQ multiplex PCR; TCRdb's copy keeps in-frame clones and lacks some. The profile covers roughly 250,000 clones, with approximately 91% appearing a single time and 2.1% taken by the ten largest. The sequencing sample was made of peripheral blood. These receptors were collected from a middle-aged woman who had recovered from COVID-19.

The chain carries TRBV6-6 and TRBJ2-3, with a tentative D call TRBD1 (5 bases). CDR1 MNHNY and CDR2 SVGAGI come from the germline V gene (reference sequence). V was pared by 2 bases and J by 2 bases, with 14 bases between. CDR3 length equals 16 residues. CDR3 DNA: TGTGCCAGCAGTTACCCGACAGTTAGTAACACAGATACGCAGTATTTT. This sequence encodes CASSYPTVSNTDTQYF.

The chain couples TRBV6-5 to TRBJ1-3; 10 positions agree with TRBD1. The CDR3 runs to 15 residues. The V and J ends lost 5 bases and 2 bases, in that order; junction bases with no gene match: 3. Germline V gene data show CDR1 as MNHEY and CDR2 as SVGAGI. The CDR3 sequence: CASSIGTGAGNTIYF. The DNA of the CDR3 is TGTGCCAGCAGTATTGGGACAGGGGCTGGAAACACCATATATTTT.

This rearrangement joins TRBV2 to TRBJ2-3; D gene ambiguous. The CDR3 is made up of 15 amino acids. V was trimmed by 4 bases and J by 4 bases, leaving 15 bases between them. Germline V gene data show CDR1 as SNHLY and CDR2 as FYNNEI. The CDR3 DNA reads TGTGCCAGCAGTGCGCAGTCACTATCGGCAGATACGCAGTATTTT. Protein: CASSAQSLSADTQYF.

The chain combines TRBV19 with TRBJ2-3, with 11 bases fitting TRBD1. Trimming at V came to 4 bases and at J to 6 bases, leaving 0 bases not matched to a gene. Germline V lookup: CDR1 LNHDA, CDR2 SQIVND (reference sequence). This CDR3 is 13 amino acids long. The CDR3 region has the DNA TGTGCCAGTAGTAGGGACAGGGGGGATACGCAGTATTTT. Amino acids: CASSRDRGDTQYF.

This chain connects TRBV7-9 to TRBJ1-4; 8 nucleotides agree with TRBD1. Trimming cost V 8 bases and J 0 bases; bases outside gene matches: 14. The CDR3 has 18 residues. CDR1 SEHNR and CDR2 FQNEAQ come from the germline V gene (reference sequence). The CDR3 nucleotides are TGTGCCAGCCCCCCGGACAGGGTCGTTTGGGCAACTAATGAAAAACTGTTTTTT. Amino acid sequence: CASPPDRVVWATNEKLFF.

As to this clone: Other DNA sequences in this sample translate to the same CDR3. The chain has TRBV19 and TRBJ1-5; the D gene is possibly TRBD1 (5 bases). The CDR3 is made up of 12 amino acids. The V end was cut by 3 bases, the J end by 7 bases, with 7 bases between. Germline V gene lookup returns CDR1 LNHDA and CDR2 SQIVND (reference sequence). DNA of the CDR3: TGTGCCAGTAGTATCGGGGGACAGCCCCAGCATTTT. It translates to CASSIGGQPQHF.

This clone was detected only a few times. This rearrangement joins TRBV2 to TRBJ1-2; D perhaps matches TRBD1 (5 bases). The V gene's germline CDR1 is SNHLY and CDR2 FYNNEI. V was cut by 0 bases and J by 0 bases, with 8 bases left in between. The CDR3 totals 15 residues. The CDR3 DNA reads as TGTGCCAGCAGTGAAGCCAGGGTTACTAACTATGGCTACACCTTC. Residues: CASSEARVTNYGYTF.

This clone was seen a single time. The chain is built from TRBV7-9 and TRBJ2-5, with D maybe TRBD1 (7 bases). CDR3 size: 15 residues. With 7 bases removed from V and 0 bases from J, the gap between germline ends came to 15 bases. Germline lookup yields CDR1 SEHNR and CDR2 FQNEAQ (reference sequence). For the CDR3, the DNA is TGTGCCAGCACCCCAGGGGGGAACAACCAAGAGACCCAGTACTTC. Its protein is CASTPGGNNQETQYF.

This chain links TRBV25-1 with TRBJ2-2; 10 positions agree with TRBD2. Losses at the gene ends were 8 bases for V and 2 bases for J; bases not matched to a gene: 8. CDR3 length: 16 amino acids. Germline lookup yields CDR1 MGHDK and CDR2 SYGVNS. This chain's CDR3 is CASSRTSGPNTGELFF. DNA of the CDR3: TGTGCCAGCTCGCGGACTAGCGGACCTAACACCGGGGAGCTGTTTTTT.

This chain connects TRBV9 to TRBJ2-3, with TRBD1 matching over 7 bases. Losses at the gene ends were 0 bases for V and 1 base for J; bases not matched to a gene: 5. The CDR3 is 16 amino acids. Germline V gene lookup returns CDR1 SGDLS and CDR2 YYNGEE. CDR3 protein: CASSVDARGRTDTQYF. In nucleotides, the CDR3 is TGTGCCAGCAGCGTAGATGCGAGGGGGCGCACAGATACGCAGTATTTT.

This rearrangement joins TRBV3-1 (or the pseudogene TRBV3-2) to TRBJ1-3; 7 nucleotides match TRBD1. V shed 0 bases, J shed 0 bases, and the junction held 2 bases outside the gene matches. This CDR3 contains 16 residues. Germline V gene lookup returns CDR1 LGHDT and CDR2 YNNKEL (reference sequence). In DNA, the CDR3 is TGTGCCAGCAGCCAAGAGGGACAGCGCTCTGGAAACACCATATATTTT. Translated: CASSQEGQRSGNTIYF.

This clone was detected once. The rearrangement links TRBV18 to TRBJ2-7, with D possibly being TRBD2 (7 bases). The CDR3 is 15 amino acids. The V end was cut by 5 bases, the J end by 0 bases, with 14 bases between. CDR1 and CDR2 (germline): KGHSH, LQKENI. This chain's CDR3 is CASSWEGDRSYEQYF. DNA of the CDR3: TGTGCCAGCTCATGGGAGGGGGACCGCTCCTACGAGCAGTACTTC. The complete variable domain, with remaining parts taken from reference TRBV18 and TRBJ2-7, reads NAGVMQNPRHLVRRRGQEARLRCSPMKGHSHVYWYRQLPEEGLKFMVYLQKENIIDESGMPKERFSAEFPKEGPSILRIQQVVRGDSAAYFCASSWEGDRSYEQYFGPGTRLTVT.

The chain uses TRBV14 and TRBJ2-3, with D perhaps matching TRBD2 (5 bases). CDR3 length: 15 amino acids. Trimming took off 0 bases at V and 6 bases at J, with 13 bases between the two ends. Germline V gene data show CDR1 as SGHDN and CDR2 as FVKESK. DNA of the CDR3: TGTGCCAGCAGCCAAGATTCCGGGATCGCGGATACGCAGTATTTT. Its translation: CASSQDSGIADTQYF.

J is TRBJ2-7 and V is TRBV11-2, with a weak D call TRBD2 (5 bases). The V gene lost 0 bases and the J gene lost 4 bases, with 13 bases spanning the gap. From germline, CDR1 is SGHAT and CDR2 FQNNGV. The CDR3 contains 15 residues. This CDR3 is CASSLEGGSWYEQYF. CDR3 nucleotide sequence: TGTGCCAGCAGCTTAGAAGGAGGTTCGTGGTACGAGCAGTACTTC.

CDR3 protein: CAWTADRGITGELFF. The DNA of the CDR3 is TGTGCCTGGACTGCTGACAGGGGAATCACCGGGGAGCTGTTTTTT. This sequence joins TRBV30 and TRBJ2-2; 8 bases agree with TRBD1. The CDR3 runs to 15 residues. V lost 4 bases to trimming and J lost 4 bases; unmatched junction nucleotides: 8. The germline CDR1 and CDR2 sequences are GTSNPN and SVGIG (reference sequence).

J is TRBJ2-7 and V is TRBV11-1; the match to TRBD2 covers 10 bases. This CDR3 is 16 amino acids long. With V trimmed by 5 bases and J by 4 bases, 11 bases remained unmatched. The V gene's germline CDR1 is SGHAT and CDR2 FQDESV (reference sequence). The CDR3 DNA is TGTGCCAGCAGCCCTTCCTCTAGCGGGAGTTCATACGAGCAGTACTTC. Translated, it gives CASSPSSSGSSYEQYF.

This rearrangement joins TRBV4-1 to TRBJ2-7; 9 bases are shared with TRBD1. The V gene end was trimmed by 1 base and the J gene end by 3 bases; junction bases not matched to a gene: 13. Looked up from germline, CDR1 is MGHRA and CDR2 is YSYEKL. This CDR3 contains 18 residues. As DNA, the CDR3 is TGCGCCAGCAGCCAAGTCTTTGGGGACAGGGCCGTTCACTACGAGCAGTACTTC. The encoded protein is CASSQVFGDRAVHYEQYF.

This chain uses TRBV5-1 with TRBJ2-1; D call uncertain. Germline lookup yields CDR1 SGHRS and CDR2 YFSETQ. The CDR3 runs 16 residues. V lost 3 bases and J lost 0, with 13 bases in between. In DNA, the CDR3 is TGCGCCAGCAGCTCACAGCCGGAAAGCTCCTACAATGAGCAGTTCTTC. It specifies CASSSQPESSYNEQFF.

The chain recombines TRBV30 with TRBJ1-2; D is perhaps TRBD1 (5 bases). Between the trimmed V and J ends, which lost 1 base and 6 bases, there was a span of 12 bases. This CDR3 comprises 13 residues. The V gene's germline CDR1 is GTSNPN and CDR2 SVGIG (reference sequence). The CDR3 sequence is CAWSAGQGDGYTF. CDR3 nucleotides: TGTGCCTGGAGTGCAGGGCAGGGTGATGGCTACACCTTC.

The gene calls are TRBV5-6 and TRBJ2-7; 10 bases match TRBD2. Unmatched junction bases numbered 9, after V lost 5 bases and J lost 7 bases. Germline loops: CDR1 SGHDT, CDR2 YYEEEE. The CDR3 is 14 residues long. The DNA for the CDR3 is TGTGCCAGCAGTTTACTAGCGGGACCCCGGGAGCAGTACTTC. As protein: CASSLLAGPREQYF. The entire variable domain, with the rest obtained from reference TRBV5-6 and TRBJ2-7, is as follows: DAGVTQSPTHLIKTRGQQVTLRCSPKSGHDTVSWYQQALGQGPQFIFQYYEEEERQRGNFPDRFSGHQFPNYSSELNVNALLLGDSALYLCASSLLAGPREQYFGPGTRLTVT.

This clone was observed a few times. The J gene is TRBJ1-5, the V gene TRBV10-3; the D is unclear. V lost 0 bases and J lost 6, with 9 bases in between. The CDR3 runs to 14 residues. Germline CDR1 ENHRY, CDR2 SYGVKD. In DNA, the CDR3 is TGTGCCATCAGTGAGTCGGAGGGAGGTCAGCCCCAGCATTTT. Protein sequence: CAISESEGGQPQHF.

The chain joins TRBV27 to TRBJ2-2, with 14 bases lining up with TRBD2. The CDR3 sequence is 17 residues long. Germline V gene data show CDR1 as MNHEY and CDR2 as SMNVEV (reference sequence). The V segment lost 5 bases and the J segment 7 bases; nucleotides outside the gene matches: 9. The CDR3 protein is CASSTPGLAGVVGELFF. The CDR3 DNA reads TGTGCCAGCAGTACTCCGGGACTAGCGGGAGTGGTCGGGGAGCTGTTTTTT.

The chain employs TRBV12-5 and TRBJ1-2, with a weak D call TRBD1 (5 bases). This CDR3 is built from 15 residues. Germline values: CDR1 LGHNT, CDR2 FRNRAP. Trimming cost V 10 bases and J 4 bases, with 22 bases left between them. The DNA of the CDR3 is TGTGCTATACTTCAGACAGCCAGGAGCCCCTATGGCTACACCTTC. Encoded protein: CAILQTARSPYGYTF.

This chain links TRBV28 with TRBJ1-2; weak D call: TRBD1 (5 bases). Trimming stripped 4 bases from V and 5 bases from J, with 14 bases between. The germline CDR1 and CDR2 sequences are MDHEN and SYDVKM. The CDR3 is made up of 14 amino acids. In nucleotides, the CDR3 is TGTGCCAGCAGTTCTTCACCGGGACTTTATGGCTACACCTTC. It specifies CASSSSPGLYGYTF.

Here the CDR3 DNA reads TGTGCCAGCATCTCGACAGGGGCCCCCTACTACGAGCAGTACTTC. Protein: CASISTGAPYYEQYF. This chain joins TRBV28 and TRBJ2-7, with 8 bases fitting TRBD1. Germline loops: CDR1 MDHEN, CDR2 SYDVKM. V gave up 7 bases and J gave up 3 bases; unmatched junction bases: 11. The CDR3 extends over 15 amino acids.

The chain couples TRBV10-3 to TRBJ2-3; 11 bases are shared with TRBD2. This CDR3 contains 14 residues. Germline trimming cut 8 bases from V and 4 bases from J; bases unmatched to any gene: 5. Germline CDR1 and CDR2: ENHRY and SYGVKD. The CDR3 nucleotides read TGTGCCATCGAGCTAGCGGGGGGTCCAGATACGCAGTATTTT. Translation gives CAIELAGGPDTQYF.

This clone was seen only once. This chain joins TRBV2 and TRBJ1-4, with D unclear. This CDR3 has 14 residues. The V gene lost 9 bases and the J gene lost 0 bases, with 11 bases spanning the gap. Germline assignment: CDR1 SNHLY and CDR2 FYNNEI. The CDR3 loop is CASRLEATNEKLFF. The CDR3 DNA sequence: TGTGCCAGTCGCCTGGAGGCAACTAATGAAAAACTGTTTTTT.

CDR3 nucleotide sequence: TGTGCCAGCAGCTTGGGCTATTACAATGAGCAGTTCTTC. Protein sequence: CASSLGYYNEQFF. The chain couples TRBV5-6 to TRBJ2-1; D ambiguous. The CDR3 contains 13 residues. V shed 0 bases and J shed 4 bases, with 5 bases lying between them. Germline lookup yields CDR1 SGHDT and CDR2 YYEEEE.

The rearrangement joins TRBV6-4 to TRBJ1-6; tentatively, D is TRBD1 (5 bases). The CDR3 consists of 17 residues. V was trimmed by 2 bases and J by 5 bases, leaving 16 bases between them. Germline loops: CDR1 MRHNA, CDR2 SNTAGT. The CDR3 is CASSDRRQGGNNSPLHF. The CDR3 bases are TGTGCCAGCAGTGACCGCCGGCAGGGTGGAAATAATTCACCCCTCCACTTT.